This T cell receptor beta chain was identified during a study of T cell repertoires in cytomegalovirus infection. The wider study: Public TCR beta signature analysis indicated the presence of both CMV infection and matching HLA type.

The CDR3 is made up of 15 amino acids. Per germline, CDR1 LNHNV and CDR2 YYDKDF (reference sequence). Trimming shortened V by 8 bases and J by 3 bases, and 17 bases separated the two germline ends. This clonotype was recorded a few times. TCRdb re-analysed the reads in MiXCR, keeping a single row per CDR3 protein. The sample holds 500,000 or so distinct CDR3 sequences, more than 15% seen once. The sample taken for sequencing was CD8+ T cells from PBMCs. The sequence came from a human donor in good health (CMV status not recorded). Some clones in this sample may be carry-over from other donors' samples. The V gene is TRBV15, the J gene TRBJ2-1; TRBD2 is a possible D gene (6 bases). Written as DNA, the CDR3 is TGTGCCACCGGGTTCCGGGAGCGGTTCTACAATGAGCAGTTCTTC. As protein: CATGFRERFYNEQFF.